This is a list of T cell receptor beta chains from one sample in a study of STAT3 mutations in large granular lymphocyte leukemia. The method was immunoSEQ multiplex PCR; TCRdb's version includes in-frame clones alone and lacks a portion of them. The repertoire holds around 3,000 clones, with around 66% as singletons. The sample consisted of peripheral blood mononuclear cells. These receptors were obtained from a man in his fifties or sixties with T-cell large granular lymphocyte leukemia. Some clones in this sample may be carry-over from other donors' samples. Both conserved end residues are part of each CDR3. Each record gives: J gene, D gene, V gene, clone size, CDR3 protein, CDR3 DNA. The D gene is left open where the match is weak. The listing skips clone size in some rows; elsewhere it reads once, few, many or a size class.

J: TRBJ2-4; D: -; V: TRBV29-1; size: once; CDR3: CSVDSSGSGNIQYF; DNA: TGCAGCGTTGATAGTAGCGGAAGTGGGAACATTCAGTACTTC
J: TRBJ2-5; D: -; V: TRBV7-9; size: -; CDR3: CASSLRGHTSVETQYF; DNA: TGTGCCAGCAGCTTACGGGGACACACTTCGGTGGAGACCCAGTACTTC
J: TRBJ2-3; D: TRBD2; V: TRBV5-4; size: -; CDR3: CASSSSGGTDTQYF; DNA: TGTGCCAGCAGCAGTAGCGGGGGGACAGATACGCAGTATTTT
J: TRBJ1-2; D: -; V: TRBV7-9; size: -; CDR3: CASSLNEYGYTF; DNA: TGTGCCAGCAGCTTAAATGAGTATGGCTACACCTTC
J: TRBJ2-5; D: -; V: TRBV5-6; size: -; CDR3: CASSPSPRVGLYRETQYF; DNA: TGTGCCAGCAGCCCGTCGCCTAGGGTAGGGCTTTATAGGGAGACCCAGTACTTC
J: TRBJ2-3; D: TRBD2; V: TRBV7-9; size: -; CDR3: CASRRAGNTDTQYF; DNA: TGTGCCAGCCGAAGAGCGGGGAACACAGATACGCAGTATTTT
J: TRBJ2-6; D: -; V: TRBV6-5; size: -; CDR3: CASSRAISGANVLTF; DNA: TGTGCCAGCAGTCGGGCAATCTCTGGGGCCAACGTCCTGACTTTC
J: TRBJ1-1; D: -; V: TRBV27; size: -; CDR3: CASSHGENTEAFF; DNA: TGTGCCAGCAGTCACGGGGAGAACACTGAAGCTTTCTTT
J: TRBJ2-5; D: -; V: TRBV5-1; size: -; CDR3: CASSRGGEGTQYF; DNA: TGCGCCAGCAGCCGCGGGGGCGAGGGGACCCAGTACTTC
J: TRBJ1-2; D: TRBD1; V: TRBV9; size: -; CDR3: CASSTLGSGGVDGYTF; DNA: TGTGCCAGCAGTACCCTGGGATCAGGGGGCGTCGATGGCTACACCTTC
J: TRBJ2-1; D: -; V: TRBV30; size: -; CDR3: CAWVRSVYEQFF; DNA: TGTGCCTGGGTTAGGAGTGTCTATGAGCAGTTCTTC
J: TRBJ2-3; D: -; V: TRBV5-1; size: once; CDR3: CASSLPQDTQYF; DNA: TGCGCCAGCAGCTTGCCGCAAGATACGCAGTATTTT
J: TRBJ2-7; D: TRBD1; V: TRBV5-1; size: -; CDR3: CASSDGTGGRYEQYF; DNA: TGCGCCAGCAGCGACGGGACAGGGGGGCGCTACGAGCAGTACTTC
J: TRBJ1-2; D: TRBD1; V: TRBV5-1; size: -; CDR3: CASSSRGDYGYTF; DNA: TGCGCCAGCAGCTCCAGGGGGGATTATGGCTACACCTTC
J: TRBJ2-5; D: -; V: TRBV7-2; size: few; CDR3: CASSRGGSETQYF; DNA: TGTGCCAGCAGCCGCGGGGGCTCAGAGACCCAGTACTTC